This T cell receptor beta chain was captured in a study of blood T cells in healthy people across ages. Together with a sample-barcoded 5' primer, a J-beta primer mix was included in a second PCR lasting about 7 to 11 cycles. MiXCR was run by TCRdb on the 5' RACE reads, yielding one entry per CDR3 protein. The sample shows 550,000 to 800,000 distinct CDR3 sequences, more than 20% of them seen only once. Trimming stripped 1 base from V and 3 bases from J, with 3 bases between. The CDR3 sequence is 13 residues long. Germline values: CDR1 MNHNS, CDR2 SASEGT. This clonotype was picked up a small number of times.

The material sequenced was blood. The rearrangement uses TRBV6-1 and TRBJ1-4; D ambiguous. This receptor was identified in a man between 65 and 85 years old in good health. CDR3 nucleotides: TGTGCCAGCAGTGAAGTGGCTAATGAAAAACTGTTTTTT. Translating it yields CASSEVANEKLFF.